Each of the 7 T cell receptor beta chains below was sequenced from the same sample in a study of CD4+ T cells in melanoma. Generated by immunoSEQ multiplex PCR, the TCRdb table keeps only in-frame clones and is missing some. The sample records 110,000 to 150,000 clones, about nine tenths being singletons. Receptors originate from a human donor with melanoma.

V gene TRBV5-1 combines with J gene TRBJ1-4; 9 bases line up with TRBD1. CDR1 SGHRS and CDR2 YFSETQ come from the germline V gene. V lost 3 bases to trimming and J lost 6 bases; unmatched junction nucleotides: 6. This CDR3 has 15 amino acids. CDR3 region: CASSSGTGRDEKLFF. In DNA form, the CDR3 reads TGCGCCAGCAGCTCCGGGACAGGGAGGGATGAAAAACTGTTTTTT.

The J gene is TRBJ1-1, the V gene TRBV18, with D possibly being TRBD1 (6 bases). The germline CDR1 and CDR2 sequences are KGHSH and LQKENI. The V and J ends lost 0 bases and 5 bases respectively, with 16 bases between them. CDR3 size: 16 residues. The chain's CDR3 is CASSPPAGRGETEAFF. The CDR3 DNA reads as TGTGCCAGCTCACCACCGGCGGGCAGGGGCGAAACTGAAGCTTTCTTT.

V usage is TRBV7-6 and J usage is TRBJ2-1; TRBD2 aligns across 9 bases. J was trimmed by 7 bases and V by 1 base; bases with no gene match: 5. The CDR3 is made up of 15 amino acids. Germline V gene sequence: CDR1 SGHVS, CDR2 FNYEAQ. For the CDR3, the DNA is TGTGCCAGCAGCTTAGGGTTAGCGGGGGAGAATGAGCAGTTCTTC. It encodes CASSLGLAGENEQFF. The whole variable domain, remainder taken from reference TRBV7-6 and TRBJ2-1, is GAGVSQSPRYKVTKRGQDVALRCDPISGHVSLYWYRQALGQGPEFLTYFNYEAQQDKSGLPNDRFSAERPEGSISTLTIQRTEQRDSAMYRCASSLGLAGENEQFFGPGTRLTVL.

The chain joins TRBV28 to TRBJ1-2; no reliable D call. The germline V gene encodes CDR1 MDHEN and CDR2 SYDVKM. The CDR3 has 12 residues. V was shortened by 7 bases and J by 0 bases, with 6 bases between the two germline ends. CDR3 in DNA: TGTGCCAGCACAACAGCTAACTATGGCTACACCTTC. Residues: CASTTANYGYTF.

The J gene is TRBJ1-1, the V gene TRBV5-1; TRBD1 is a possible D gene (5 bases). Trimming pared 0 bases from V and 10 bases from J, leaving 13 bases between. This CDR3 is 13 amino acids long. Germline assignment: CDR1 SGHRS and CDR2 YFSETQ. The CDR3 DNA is TGCGCCAGCAGCTTGGACGGGGGAGCGGGAGCTTTCTTT. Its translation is CASSLDGGAGAFF.

This CDR3 reads CATSSIEAAEAFF. The CDR3 nucleotides are TGTGCCACGTCGTCGATCGAGGCCGCTGAAGCTTTCTTT. The chain links TRBV7-2 to TRBJ1-1; no clear D. V lost 10 bases, J lost 6 bases, and 18 bases lay in between. CDR1 is SGHTA, CDR2 FQGNSA, per germline. The CDR3 contains 13 residues.

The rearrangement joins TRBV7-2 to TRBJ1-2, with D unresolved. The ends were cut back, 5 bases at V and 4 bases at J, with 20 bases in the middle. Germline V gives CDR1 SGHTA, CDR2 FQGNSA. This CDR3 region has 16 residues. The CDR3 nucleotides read TGTGCCAGCAGCCTTCGGATCCAACTAAGTGGCTATGGCTACACCTTC. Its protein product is CASSLRIQLSGYGYTF.